Listed here are 32 T cell receptor beta chains from one sample, sequenced in a study of T cell repertoires in cytomegalovirus infection. Their recognized antigens are unknown. MiXCR, run by TCRdb on the reads, gives a single entry per CDR3 protein. Of around 750,000 distinct CDR3 sequences in the sample, roughly 33% were seen once. The sample in question was cultured CD8+ T cells from PBMCs, obtained from culture after CMV antigen stimulation. The receptors shown here come from a human donor in good health (CMV status not recorded). Some clones in this sample may be carry-over from other donors' samples.

For this clonotype: This could be a read error, since a much larger clone is one nucleotide away. V and J are TRBV10-2 and TRBJ1-2; weak D call: TRBD1 (5 bases). The V end lost 4 bases, the J end lost 10 bases, and 16 bases lay between the germline ends. Germline V lookup: CDR1 WSHSY, CDR2 SAAADI. This CDR3 is 13 amino acids long. The CDR3 loop is CASSGDPKLAYTF. CDR3 nucleotide sequence: TGCGCCAGCAGTGGGGACCCAAAATTAGCCTACACCTTC.

This clonotype was detected a few times. The rearrangement uses TRBV24-1 and TRBJ2-1; D might be TRBD2 (6 bases). V was shortened by 1 base and J by 10 bases, with 10 bases between the two germline ends. In germline, CDR1 is KGHDR, CDR2 SFDVKD. The CDR3 extends over 13 amino acids. The CDR3 sequence is CATSDFLAGEQFF. CDR3 DNA: TGTGCCACCAGTGATTTTTTGGCGGGGGAGCAGTTCTTC.

This clonotype was picked up a small number of times. This chain uses TRBV28 with TRBJ2-7, with no clear D. There are 14 residues in the CDR3. CDR1 MDHEN and CDR2 SYDVKM come from the germline V gene. With 5 bases removed from V and 5 bases from J, the gap between germline ends came to 16 bases. The CDR3, as DNA: TGTGCCAGCAGTCTCACCCCGATCACGAACGAGCAGTACTTC. The encoded protein is CASSLTPITNEQYF.

The chain uses TRBV9 and TRBJ1-3; the D is unclear. Germline lookup yields CDR1 SGDLS and CDR2 YYNGEE. Between the trimmed V and J ends, which lost 2 bases and 4 bases, there was a span of 10 bases. The CDR3 has 14 amino acids. The CDR3 loop is CASSVGRPGNTIYF. CDR3 DNA: TGTGCCAGCAGCGTGGGCAGGCCGGGAAACACCATATATTTT.

The gene calls are TRBV9 and TRBJ2-1; no reliable D call. Trimming pared 0 bases from V and 8 bases from J, leaving 15 bases between. From germline, CDR1 is SGDLS and CDR2 YYNGEE. This CDR3 spans 15 amino acids. The CDR3 protein is CASSVGQQLSYEQFF. The CDR3 coding sequence is TGTGCCAGCAGCGTAGGCCAACAGCTCTCCTATGAGCAGTTCTTC.

Ten or more counts support this clonotype. The chain carries TRBV7-8 and TRBJ2-1; possibly TRBD1 or TRBD2 for D (5 bases each). The germline gives CDR1 SGHVS, CDR2 FQNEAQ. The CDR3 loop spans 13 amino acids. The ends were cut back, 3 bases at V and 10 bases at J, with 13 bases in the middle. The CDR3 coding sequence is TGTGCCAGCAGCTTCCCCGGGGCCAAGGAGCAGTTCTTC. This codes for CASSFPGAKEQFF.

This clonotype was seen repeatedly, ten times or more. J is TRBJ2-3 and V is TRBV27, with D possibly matching TRBD2 (6 bases). Trimming pared 6 bases from V and 4 bases from J, leaving 11 bases between. Per the germline V gene, CDR1 is MNHEY and CDR2 is SMNVEV (reference sequence). The CDR3 spans 13 residues. In DNA form, the CDR3 reads TGTGCCAGCAGCCACGGGGAGGCAGATACGCAGTATTTT. It encodes CASSHGEADTQYF.

The chain carries TRBV15 and TRBJ1-1; 10 bases agree with TRBD1. CDR3 size: 14 residues. The J segment lost 7 bases and the V segment lost 1 base, leaving 3 bases of the junction unmatched. Germline CDR1 LNHNV, CDR2 YYDKDF (reference sequence). CDR3 sequence reads: CATSRVGDRGEAFF. CDR3 coding DNA: TGTGCCACCAGCAGAGTGGGGGACAGGGGTGAAGCTTTCTTT.

This clonotype turned up a few times. CDR3: CSARDGGYTEAFF. The CDR3 DNA follows: TGCAGTGCTAGAGATGGGGGGTACACTGAAGCTTTCTTT. This rearrangement joins TRBV20-1 to TRBJ1-1, with D possibly TRBD1 on 5 matching bases. CDR3 length: 13 residues. CDR1 and CDR2 from the germline V gene are DFQATT and SNEGSKA (reference sequence). Trimming left V 0 bases short and J 3 bases short, with 8 bases between.

This clonotype was counted at least ten times. The chain is built from TRBV7-2 and TRBJ1-1; 7 bases fit TRBD1. This CDR3 spans 14 amino acids. Germline CDR1 is SGHTA and CDR2 is FQGNSA. V gave up 4 bases and J gave up 5 bases; unmatched junction bases: 7. The CDR3 sequence is CASSSPDRVTEAFF. The CDR3 DNA follows: TGTGCCAGCAGCTCCCCAGACAGGGTTACTGAAGCTTTCTTT. Together with reference TRBV7-2 and TRBJ1-1, the CDR3 gives the full variable domain: GAGVSQSPSNKVTEKGKDVELRCDPISGHTALYWYRQSLGQGLEFLIYFQGNSAPDKSGLPSDRFSAERTGGSVSTLTIQRTQQEDSAVYLCASSSPDRVTEAFFGQGTRLTVV.

In its sample, this clonotype was seen a few times. The V and J genes are TRBV19 and TRBJ2-5; D gene ambiguous. This CDR3 has 13 amino acids. The germline gives CDR1 LNHDA, CDR2 SQIVND (reference sequence). The V end was cut by 1 base, the J end by 4 bases, with 7 bases between. CDR3 DNA: TGTGCCAGTAGTATAGCGGCGCTAGAGACCCAGTACTTC. Translation gives CASSIAALETQYF.

The chain joins TRBV7-6 to TRBJ2-7; D is uncertain. The CDR3 loop spans 13 amino acids. The germline V and J ends were trimmed by 1 base and 4 bases, with 8 bases remaining between them. Germline CDR1 SGHVS, CDR2 FNYEAQ. The CDR3 sequence is CASSLDFGYEQYV. The CDR3 bases are TGTGCCAGCAGCTTAGACTTTGGTTACGAGCAGTACGTC.

This clonotype was seen more than once but under ten times. This chain uses TRBV10-3 with TRBJ1-2, with 10 bases lining up with TRBD1. The CDR3 runs to 15 residues. From germline, CDR1 is ENHRY and CDR2 SYGVKD. The ends lost 7 bases at V and 2 bases at J; junction bases unmatched: 7. The CDR3 DNA reads as TGTGCCATCACCCATGACAGGGGGCGAAACTATGGCTACACCTTC. This codes for CAITHDRGRNYGYTF.

The chain joins TRBV6-1 to TRBJ2-7; D gene ambiguous. The V end lost 2 bases, the J end lost 2 bases, and 10 bases lay between the germline ends. There are 14 residues in the CDR3. Germline V gene sequence: CDR1 MNHNS, CDR2 SASEGT. CDR3 protein: CASSELRSPYEQYV. Written as DNA, the CDR3 is TGTGCCAGCAGTGAACTCCGGAGCCCCTACGAGCAGTACGTC.

About this clonotype itself: Sequence at one end of the junction differs from germline and may be a read error. The genes are TRBV4-2 and TRBJ2-3, with a tentative D call TRBD2 (5 bases). Germline V CDR1 and CDR2: LGHNA, YNFKEQ. The CDR3 contains 16 residues. The CDR3 loop is CASSHGLDASTETQYF. The CDR3 region has the DNA TGCGCCAGCAGCCATGGTCTAGATGCTAGCACAGAGACGCAGTATTTT.

Many counts were recorded for this clonotype. The J gene is TRBJ2-5, the V gene TRBV7-2; 8 positions agree with TRBD2. Germline V gene lookup returns CDR1 SGHTA and CDR2 FQGNSA. The V segment lost 5 bases and the J segment 1 base; nucleotides outside the gene matches: 3. CDR3 size: 14 residues. Written as DNA, the CDR3 is TGTGCCAGCAGCAGGCGGGGGGCCCAAGAGACCCAGTACTTC. Protein product: CASSRRGAQETQYF.

V usage is TRBV20-1 and J usage is TRBJ2-1, with 7 bases matching TRBD1. Germline V lookup: CDR1 DFQATT, CDR2 SNEGSKA (reference sequence). V was clipped by 0 bases and J by 8 bases; unmatched bases: 7. CDR3 length: 14 residues. CDR3 region: CSARDFIQGDEQFF. The CDR3 nucleotides read TGCAGTGCTAGAGATTTTATTCAGGGGGATGAGCAGTTCTTC.

The chain is built from TRBV4-2 and TRBJ1-1; maybe TRBD1 (5 bases). V was cut by 0 bases and J by 4 bases, with 15 bases left in between. This CDR3 spans 16 amino acids. Looked up from germline, CDR1 is LGHNA and CDR2 is YNFKEQ. The CDR3 nucleotides are TGTGCCAGCAGCCAAGAATCAGCGGCAGGGCTCACTGAAGCTTTCTTT. It codes for CASSQESAAGLTEAFF.

In its sample, this clonotype was seen a few times. This chain links TRBV6-6 with TRBJ2-5; a possible D gene is TRBD1 (6 bases). CDR1 and CDR2 from the germline V gene are MNHNY and SVGAGI (reference sequence). The CDR3 is 13 amino acids. Trimming removed 10 bases from V and 1 base from J, with 13 bases in between. In nucleotides, the CDR3 is TGTGCCACCGTCGGACAGCTCCAAGAGACCCAGTACTTC. Its protein product is CATVGQLQETQYF.

This clonotype appeared many times. The chain carries TRBV10-3 and TRBJ2-2; 10 nucleotides align to TRBD1. There are 15 residues in the CDR3. Germline values: CDR1 ENHRY, CDR2 SYGVKD. The ends lost 7 bases at V and 4 bases at J; junction bases unmatched: 6. The CDR3 loop reads CAITDRGLFTGELFF. The CDR3 DNA follows: TGTGCCATCACTGACAGGGGGCTGTTCACCGGGGAGCTGTTTTTT.

On this clonotype: At one of its ends the junction is not consistent with the germline gene, which may arise from a read error. The chain has TRBV19 and TRBJ2-1; TRBD2 agrees at 11 bases. Germline values: CDR1 LNHDA, CDR2 SQIVND (reference sequence). The CDR3 extends over 14 amino acids. The CDR3, as DNA: TGTGTCAGTAGTAGCGGGGGGGCCTACAATGAGCAGTTCTTC. Protein product: CVSSSGGAYNEQFF.

Points on this clonotype: A read error may account for a junction end that differs from germline. The rearrangement uses TRBV7-6 and TRBJ1-2, with 8 bases lining up with TRBD1. The CDR3 length is 15 residues. Germline CDR1 is SGHVS and CDR2 is FNYEAQ. The CDR3 is CTSSRPGWTGNGYTF. CDR3 sequence (DNA): TGTACCAGCAGCCGTCCGGGATGGACAGGGAATGGCTACACCTTC.

V and J are TRBV6-6 and TRBJ1-2; 7 bases align to TRBD1. Germline V gene data show CDR1 as MNHNY and CDR2 as SVGAGI (reference sequence). The CDR3 is 18 amino acids. The ends lost 0 bases at V and 4 bases at J; junction bases unmatched: 14. CDR3 amino acids: CASSYSSPGQGDPYGYTF. In nucleotides, the CDR3 is TGTGCCAGCAGTTACTCGAGCCCGGGGCAGGGGGACCCCTATGGCTACACCTTC.

This clonotype was detected only a few times. The genes are TRBV5-8 and TRBJ1-6; D call uncertain. V lost 1 base and J 3 bases, leaving 8 bases between the germline ends. This CDR3 comprises 15 residues. CDR1 is SGHTS and CDR2 is YDEGEE in the germline V gene. The CDR3 here is CASSLIGDYNSPLHF. For the CDR3, the DNA is TGTGCCAGCAGCTTGATCGGGGACTATAATTCACCCCTCCACTTT.

Concerning this clonotype: At one of its ends the junction is not consistent with the germline gene, which may arise from a read error. V usage is TRBV7-9 and J usage is TRBJ1-2; 7 bases line up with TRBD1. The germline V gene encodes CDR1 SEHNR and CDR2 FQNEAQ (reference sequence). CDR3 length equals 23 residues. Here the CDR3 DNA reads TGTGCCGGCAGCGAAAGGGGGCAACCTGGGGGGGCACCACTTAGTGCGACTAACTATGGCTACACCTTC. Its translation: CAGSERGQPGGAPLSATNYGYTF.

V usage is TRBV27 and J usage is TRBJ2-1; tentatively, D is TRBD1 (6 bases). The CDR3 has 16 residues. Deletions cut 3 bases from V and 2 bases from J, with 14 bases between. The V gene's germline CDR1 is MNHEY and CDR2 SMNVEV (reference sequence). The CDR3 here is CASSLMDSNPYNEQFF. CDR3 bases: TGTGCCAGCAGTTTGATGGACAGCAACCCCTACAATGAGCAGTTCTTC.

In its sample, this clonotype was seen once. The chain joins TRBV19 to TRBJ1-2; D is perhaps TRBD1 (5 bases). Germline CDR1 is LNHDA and CDR2 is SQIVND (reference sequence). The CDR3 contains 16 residues. V dropped 0 bases and J dropped 2 bases, with 13 bases sitting between them. The CDR3 DNA reads TGTGCCAGTAGTATAGACGGGACGACCCCAAACTATGGCTACACCTTC. Encoded protein: CASSIDGTTPNYGYTF.

The chain has TRBV12-3 or TRBV12-4 and TRBJ2-1; the match to TRBD2 covers 11 bases. With V trimmed by 4 bases and J by 9 bases, 5 bases remained unmatched. The CDR3 is 14 amino acids. The CDR3 DNA reads as TGTGCCAGCAGTTACTTAGCGGGGGGGGTTGAGCAGTTCTTC. Translated: CASSYLAGGVEQFF.

This clonotype was seen a few times. CDR3 region: CAIRSGLAGPSTDTQYF. The CDR3 bases are TGTGCCATCAGATCGGGACTAGCGGGTCCCAGCACAGATACGCAGTATTTT. V gene TRBV10-3 combines with J gene TRBJ2-3, with 12 nucleotides matching TRBD2. With 6 bases clipped from V and 0 bases from J, the junction kept 7 bases outside the gene matches. The germline gives CDR1 ENHRY, CDR2 SYGVKD. The CDR3 loop spans 17 amino acids.

This clonotype was recorded a few times. V and J are TRBV12-3 or TRBV12-4 and TRBJ1-2, with D unclear. The ends were cut back, 6 bases at V and 4 bases at J, with 12 bases in the middle. The CDR3 totals 13 residues. Here the CDR3 DNA reads TGTGCCAGCAGCCCCGAGGGCGTCTATGGCTACACCTTC. This encodes CASSPEGVYGYTF.

This clonotype was observed a few times. The chain combines TRBV6-5 with TRBJ2-5; no clear D. Germline CDR1 MNHEY, CDR2 SVGAGI. The CDR3 totals 16 residues. V lost 6 bases and J 5 bases, leaving 22 bases between the germline ends. This CDR3 reads CASRYRSAPSGETQYF. The CDR3 DNA sequence: TGTGCCAGCAGGTACCGGAGCGCTCCATCCGGGGAGACCCAGTACTTC.

This clonotype came up a few times. The chain is built from TRBV15 and TRBJ2-7; D not resolved. The CDR3 spans 15 residues. Germline lookup yields CDR1 LNHNV and CDR2 YYDKDF (reference sequence). V was cut by 0 bases and J by 3 bases, with 12 bases left in between. As DNA, the CDR3 is TGTGCCACCAGCAGAGATCGTCTCACACACTACGAGCAGTACGTC. Encoded protein: CATSRDRLTHYEQYV.